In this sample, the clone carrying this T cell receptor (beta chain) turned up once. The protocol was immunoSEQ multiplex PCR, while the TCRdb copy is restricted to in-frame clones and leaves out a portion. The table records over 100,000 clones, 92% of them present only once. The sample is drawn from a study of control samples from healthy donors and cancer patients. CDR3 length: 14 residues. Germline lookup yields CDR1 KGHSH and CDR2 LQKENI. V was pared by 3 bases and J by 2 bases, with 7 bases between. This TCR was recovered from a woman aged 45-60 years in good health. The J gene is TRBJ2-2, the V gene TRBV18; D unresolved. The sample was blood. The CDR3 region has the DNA TGTGCCAGCTCACCGGGCCTAAACACCGGGGAGCTGTTTTTT. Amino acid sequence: CASSPGLNTGELFF.